This entry lists 26 T cell receptor beta chains sequenced from one sample in a study of patients and donors after allogeneic stem cell transplantation. From the RT-PCR reads, TCRdb called clonotypes with MiXCR, one entry per CDR3 protein. The sample contains approximately 410,000 distinct CDR3 sequences, roughly 16% of which appear only once. The sequencing input was blood, either unsorted or a sorted T cell fraction (not recorded which). The receptor set was obtained from a human donor who was either an allogeneic HSCT recipient or a stem cell or donor lymphocyte infusion donor (not recorded which). It is not recorded whose cells these are; they may come from a transplant donor.

This clonotype came up many times. The chain is built from TRBV7-9 and TRBJ2-3; D remains ambiguous. The CDR3 has 11 residues. CDR1 is SEHNR, CDR2 FQNEAQ, per germline (reference sequence). Trimming stripped 8 bases from V and 6 bases from J, with 9 bases between. The CDR3 spells CASSRSDTQYF. The CDR3, as DNA: TGTGCCAGCTCTAGGTCGGATACGCAGTATTTT.

This clonotype was counted at least ten times. The rearrangement uses TRBV20-1 and TRBJ2-1; a weak D match, TRBD2 (6 bases). This CDR3 comprises 14 residues. Germline values: CDR1 DFQATT, CDR2 SNEGSKA (reference sequence). The ends were cut back, 4 bases at V and 4 bases at J, with 14 bases in the middle. CDR3 DNA sequence: TGCAGTGCTACGCGGGACGCAAGATACAATGAGCAGTTCTTC. Its protein product is CSATRDARYNEQFF.

The chain uses TRBV5-1 and TRBJ1-6, with 7 bases aligning to TRBD1. Germline V CDR1 and CDR2: SGHRS, YFSETQ. V lost 3 bases, J lost 0 bases, and 9 bases stayed unmatched. The length of the CDR3 is 18 residues. Here the CDR3 reads CASSSAPGQSSYNSPLHF. In DNA, the CDR3 is TGCGCCAGCAGCTCTGCCCCGGGACAGAGCTCCTATAATTCACCCCTCCACTTT.

At least ten counts were recorded for this clonotype. The chain is built from TRBV5-6 and TRBJ2-7; D assignment may be TRBD1 or TRBD2 (5 bases each). The germline V gene encodes CDR1 SGHDT and CDR2 YYEEEE. V was pared by 0 bases and J by 3 bases, with 19 bases between. The length of the CDR3 is 17 residues. The CDR3 reads CASSLAGRWDGIYEQYF. In DNA, the CDR3 is TGTGCCAGCAGCTTGGCGGGCCGGTGGGACGGAATCTACGAGCAGTACTTC.

The DNA of the CDR3 is TGTGCCAGCAGCCTCAAAGCCCGACTAGCGGGAATGGCAAATGAGCAGTTCTTC. It yields the protein CASSLKARLAGMANEQFF. The chain employs TRBV7-3 and TRBJ2-1, with TRBD2 identical over 11 bases. After removal of 5 bases from V and 7 bases from J, the junction contained 16 bases not matched to a gene. CDR1 is SGHTA, CDR2 FQGTGA, per germline. The CDR3 runs 18 residues.

The CDR3 spells CASSLVGGLVDTGELFF. In DNA, the CDR3 is TGTGCCAGCAGCTTGGTAGGGGGTTTGGTGGACACCGGGGAGCTGTTTTTT. The chain joins TRBV5-5 to TRBJ2-2; D perhaps matches TRBD1 (6 bases). The germline gives CDR1 SGHKS, CDR2 YYEKEE (reference sequence). The CDR3 consists of 17 residues. V was trimmed by 0 bases and J by 3 bases, leaving 15 bases between them. The complete variable domain, with remaining parts taken from reference TRBV5-5 and TRBJ2-2, reads DAGVTQSPTHLIKTRGQQVTLRCSPISGHKSVSWYQQVLGQGPQFIFQYYEKEERGRGNFPDRFSARQFPNYSSELNVNALLLGDSALYLCASSLVGGLVDTGELFFGEGSRLTVL.

There are many counts of this clonotype. The V gene is TRBV10-3, the J gene TRBJ2-3, with 7 bases identical to TRBD1. From germline, CDR1 is ENHRY and CDR2 SYGVKD. This CDR3 comprises 14 residues. The V segment lost 10 bases and the J segment 2 bases; nucleotides outside the gene matches: 9. CDR3 coding DNA: TGTGCCACCACGGGACAGTCAACCACAGATACGCAGTATTTT. It encodes CATTGQSTTDTQYF.

In this sample, this clonotype turned up a few times. This chain connects TRBV6-5 to TRBJ2-2; the D gene could be TRBD1 or TRBD2 (5 bases each). This CDR3 is built from 15 residues. Germline CDR1 is MNHEY and CDR2 is SVGAGI. Trimming took off 2 bases at V and 0 bases at J, with 7 bases between the two ends. CDR3 loop: CASSYVGANTGELFF. The CDR3, as DNA: TGTGCCAGCAGTTACGTGGGGGCGAACACCGGGGAGCTGTTTTTT.

The chain is built from TRBV18 and TRBJ1-5; D ambiguous. CDR1 KGHSH and CDR2 LQKENI come from the germline V gene. The CDR3 is 14 residues long. V lost 2 bases and J lost 4, with 9 bases in between. In nucleotides, the CDR3 is TGTGCCAGCTCACCAGGGTGGGAAAATCAGCCCCAGCATTTT. Translated, it gives CASSPGWENQPQHF.

The chain combines TRBV24-1 with TRBJ2-7; tentatively, D is TRBD1 or TRBD2 (5 bases each). The CDR3 spans 17 residues. Between the trimmed V and J ends, which lost 4 bases and 6 bases, there was a span of 24 bases. Germline CDR1 reads KGHDR; CDR2 reads SFDVKD. The CDR3 here is CATSEASFGLYGGEQYF. The CDR3 region has the DNA TGTGCCACCAGTGAAGCGAGTTTCGGACTCTATGGGGGCGAGCAGTACTTC.

Ten or more counts support this clonotype. The V call is TRBV9, the J call TRBJ2-2; D is uncertain. Deletions cut 0 bases from V and 1 base from J, with 4 bases between. CDR3 length equals 14 residues. CDR1 is SGDLS, CDR2 YYNGEE, per germline. CDR3 loop: CASSVGGNTGELFF. The DNA of the CDR3 is TGTGCCAGCAGCGTAGGCGGGAACACCGGGGAGCTGTTTTTT.

V and J are TRBV2 and TRBJ2-7; D might be TRBD2 (6 bases). The CDR3 runs 14 residues. Trimming removed 6 bases from V and 3 bases from J, with 15 bases in between. Per germline, CDR1 SNHLY and CDR2 FYNNEI. Written as DNA, the CDR3 is TGTGCCAGCAGCTCCCGTTCGGGGGTCTACGAGCAGTACTTC. This sequence encodes CASSSRSGVYEQYF.

The rearrangement joins TRBV24-1 to TRBJ2-3, with D possibly matching TRBD1 (5 bases). V shed 4 bases and J shed 0 bases, with 13 bases lying between them. The length of the CDR3 is 16 residues. Germline CDR1 and CDR2: KGHDR and SFDVKD. The chain's CDR3 is CATSDPGRTSTDTQYF. The CDR3 bases are TGTGCCACCAGTGACCCAGGGCGCACTAGCACAGATACGCAGTATTTT.

This clonotype was observed a handful of times. The CDR3: CASSQDLNQPQHF. The CDR3 DNA sequence: TGTGCCAGCTCACAGGACCTCAATCAGCCCCAGCATTTT. The chain couples TRBV18 to TRBJ1-5, with D unclear. With 4 bases removed from V and 3 bases from J, the gap between germline ends came to 7 bases. Germline CDR1 is KGHSH and CDR2 is LQKENI. The CDR3 is 13 amino acids. Supplemented by reference TRBV18 and TRBJ1-5, the full variable domain reads NAGVMQNPRHLVRRRGQEARLRCSPMKGHSHVYWYRQLPEEGLKFMVYLQKENIIDESGMPKERFSAEFPKEGPSILRIQQVVRGDSAAYFCASSQDLNQPQHFGDGTRLSIL.

V is TRBV7-9 and J is TRBJ1-2; the D gene is possibly TRBD1 (5 bases). The CDR3 runs to 15 residues. With 5 bases removed from V and 4 bases from J, the gap between germline ends came to 17 bases. CDR1 and CDR2 (germline): SEHNR, FQNEAQ (reference sequence). The DNA for the CDR3 is TGTGCCAGCAGCGCCTCCGGGACCAGGCCCTATGGCTACACCTTC. Protein: CASSASGTRPYGYTF.

There are a few counts of this clonotype. The chain joins TRBV11-2 to TRBJ2-3, with D possibly matching TRBD2 (5 bases). Germline-derived CDR1 and CDR2 are SGHAT and FQNNGV. The CDR3 covers 15 residues. V gave up 0 bases and J gave up 2 bases, with 9 bases separating them. DNA for the CDR3: TGTGCCAGCAGCTTAGATGGTCGGGACACAGATACGCAGTATTTT. This gives the protein CASSLDGRDTDTQYF.

This clonotype was seen many times. The rearrangement links TRBV29-1 to TRBJ2-2; D is uncertain. Looked up from germline, CDR1 is SQVTM and CDR2 is ANQGSEA. V gave up 7 bases and J gave up 2 bases, with 11 bases separating them. This CDR3 spans 13 amino acids. The chain's CDR3 is CSALGYNTGELFF. CDR3 in DNA: TGCAGCGCCCTCGGGTATAACACCGGGGAGCTGTTTTTT.

There are a few counts of this clonotype. V and J are TRBV7-3 and TRBJ1-6, with TRBD1 as a possible D gene (5 bases). There are 15 residues in the CDR3. V was clipped by 1 base and J by 9 bases, with 13 bases between them. The germline V gene has CDR1 SGHTA and CDR2 FQGTGA. The CDR3 DNA sequence: TGTGCCAGCAGCTTAAGGGGCGGAATGGGTTCACCCCTCCACTTT. Amino acid sequence: CASSLRGGMGSPLHF.

This sequence joins TRBV7-9 and TRBJ2-7; the match to TRBD2 covers 10 bases. This CDR3 is 16 amino acids long. Germline loops: CDR1 SEHNR, CDR2 FQNEAQ (reference sequence). J was trimmed by 1 base and V by 4 bases; bases with no gene match: 7. CDR3 in DNA: TGTGCCAGCAGCTCATTAGGACTAGCGGAATCCTACGAGCAGTACTTC. The encoded protein is CASSSLGLAESYEQYF. Using reference TRBV7-9 and TRBJ2-7 for the parts outside the CDR3, the full variable domain is DTGVSQNPRHKITKRGQNVTFRCDPISEHNRLYWYRQTLGQGPEFLTYFQNEAQLEKSRLLSDRFSAERPKGSFSTLEIQRTEQGDSAMYLCASSSLGLAESYEQYFGPGTRLTVT.

This clonotype was seen at least ten times. This chain uses TRBV4-1 with TRBJ2-2; D possibly matches TRBD1 or TRBD2 (5 bases each). V lost 1 base, J lost 0 bases, and 9 bases lay in between. This CDR3 contains 16 residues. Germline V gene sequence: CDR1 MGHRA, CDR2 YSYEKL. The CDR3 DNA follows: TGCGCCAGCAGCCAAGCCACGGGACCGAACACCGGGGAGCTGTTTTTT. This gives the protein CASSQATGPNTGELFF.

The chain joins TRBV24-1 to TRBJ2-7, with a weak D call TRBD2 (5 bases). The CDR3 extends over 14 amino acids. Germline V CDR1 and CDR2: KGHDR, SFDVKD. The ends were cut back, 4 bases at V and 7 bases at J, with 16 bases in the middle. CDR3: CATSDSGLPLEQYF. The CDR3 DNA sequence: TGTGCCACCAGTGACTCCGGACTGCCCCTGGAGCAGTACTTC.

This clonotype was seen more than once but under ten times. The V gene is TRBV7-9, the J gene TRBJ2-3; D gene ambiguous. The germline V and J ends were trimmed by 4 bases and 0 bases, with 11 bases remaining between them. The germline gives CDR1 SEHNR, CDR2 FQNEAQ (reference sequence). This CDR3 spans 15 amino acids. Written as DNA, the CDR3 is TGTGCCAGCAGCTCCCCGGAAAGTAGCACAGATACGCAGTATTTT. It specifies CASSSPESSTDTQYF.

This clonotype was counted once. This chain uses TRBV6-1 with TRBJ2-3; D assignment may be TRBD1 or TRBD2 (6 bases each). Germline CDR1 and CDR2: MNHNS and SASEGT. Trimming removed 6 bases from V and 3 bases from J, with 13 bases in between. The CDR3 loop spans 14 amino acids. Here the CDR3 reads CASRLRGGTDTQYF. CDR3 bases: TGTGCCAGCAGGCTAAGAGGGGGGACAGATACGCAGTATTTT.

The gene calls are TRBV15 and TRBJ2-1, with no clear D. The CDR3 extends over 15 amino acids. Germline CDR1 is LNHNV and CDR2 is YYDKDF (reference sequence). The V and J ends lost 5 bases and 0 bases respectively, with 11 bases between them. CDR3 residues: CATSEELPSYNEQFF. CDR3 nucleotides: TGTGCCACCAGCGAGGAGCTGCCCTCCTACAATGAGCAGTTCTTC.

This clonotype was counted only a few times. V gene TRBV9 combines with J gene TRBJ2-1; TRBD1 or TRBD2 may be the D gene (5 bases each). V gave up 5 bases and J gave up 3 bases, with 9 bases separating them. Germline-derived CDR1 and CDR2 are SGDLS and YYNGEE. CDR3 length equals 13 residues. For the CDR3, the DNA is TGTGCCAGCAGTCGAGGGGACTACAATGAGCAGTTCTTC. It encodes CASSRGDYNEQFF.

The chain links TRBV7-9 to TRBJ1-1, with D perhaps matching TRBD1 (5 bases). This CDR3 region has 16 residues. Trimming took off 0 bases at V and 1 base at J, with 12 bases between the two ends. Germline V gene data show CDR1 as SEHNR and CDR2 as FQNEAQ (reference sequence). CDR3 sequence reads: CASSLAAPGRNTEAFF. The CDR3 DNA follows: TGTGCCAGCAGCTTAGCCGCTCCAGGGCGGAACACTGAAGCTTTCTTT.